This TCR beta chain emerged from a study of early T cells in non-severe SARS-CoV-2 infection. This clonotype showed up just a few times. The germline V gene has CDR1 SGHVS and CDR2 FNYEAQ. The CDR3 is 15 residues long. Trimming cost V 5 bases and J 4 bases; bases outside gene matches: 11. Attachment of unique molecular identifiers was made to individual cDNA molecules. TCRdb redid the calling of the 5' RACE reads with MiXCR, one entry per CDR3 protein. The table lists about 85,000 distinct CDR3 sequences, under 15% of them singletons, with 6.5% to 9% in the top ten. The source of this sequence is an adult who was a healthcare worker with PCR-confirmed SARS-CoV-2 infection or an uninfected control (not recorded which). The sample taken for sequencing was whole blood. This rearrangement joins TRBV7-6 to TRBJ2-7; 7 positions agree with TRBD2. The CDR3 reads CASSGGLPPQYEQYF. For the CDR3, the DNA is TGTGCCAGCAGCGGGGGACTACCACCACAGTACGAGCAGTACTTC.